The 11 T cell receptor beta chains in this list originate from one sample, sequenced in a study of T-cell memory formation after mild COVID-19. TCRdb reanalysed the 5' RACE reads using MiXCR and keeps one entry per CDR3 protein. This table has about 430,000 distinct CDR3 sequences, 20% to 25% appearing once. The specimen sequenced was PBMCs or a T cell subset sorted from them (not recorded which). These TCRs come from an adult woman who had mild COVID-19 (a few samples of this study predate the infection). Cell type and time point are not known.

This clonotype turned up a few times. V gene TRBV7-2 combines with J gene TRBJ1-1, with TRBD1 identical over 9 bases. The length of the CDR3 is 15 residues. Trimming removed 5 bases from V and 5 bases from J; junction bases left unmatched: 9. Germline loops: CDR1 SGHTA, CDR2 FQGNSA. CDR3 loop: CASSPQQGAITEAFF. CDR3 DNA sequence: TGTGCCAGCAGCCCCCAACAGGGGGCCATTACTGAAGCTTTCTTT.

The chain uses TRBV2 and TRBJ1-1; D gene uncertain. Looked up from germline, CDR1 is SNHLY and CDR2 is FYNNEI. With 3 bases removed from V and 0 bases from J, the gap between germline ends came to 14 bases. The CDR3 extends over 16 amino acids. The CDR3 region has the DNA TGTGCCAGCAGTGAGCATTCGGAGGGAATGAACACTGAAGCTTTCTTT. Translated, it gives CASSEHSEGMNTEAFF.

The chain carries TRBV24-1 and TRBJ2-1; the D is unclear. V gave up 8 bases and J gave up 4 bases, with 11 bases separating them. Looked up from germline, CDR1 is KGHDR and CDR2 is SFDVKD. The CDR3 extends over 13 amino acids. DNA for the CDR3: TGTGCCACCAACCAGGACCCATACAATGAGCAGTTCTTC. It is translated as CATNQDPYNEQFF.

The CDR3 loop is CASRPTGAGTGELFF. The CDR3 DNA reads as TGTGCCAGCAGACCAACAGGGGCGGGCACCGGGGAGCTGTTTTTT. This chain connects TRBV11-1 to TRBJ2-2; 7 nucleotides align to TRBD1. After removal of 6 bases from V and 4 bases from J, the junction contained 8 bases not matched to a gene. The germline gives CDR1 SGHAT, CDR2 FQDESV (reference sequence). The CDR3 has 15 residues.

This clonotype was counted between two and nine times. The chain links TRBV27 to TRBJ2-7; 9 bases are a match to TRBD1. V shed 3 bases and J 7 bases; nucleotides not matched to a gene: 10. CDR1 MNHEY and CDR2 SMNVEV come from the germline V gene (reference sequence). This CDR3 is built from 15 residues. CDR3 sequence: CASSFDGTGTREQYF. CDR3 nucleotide sequence: TGTGCCAGCAGTTTTGACGGGACAGGGACGAGGGAGCAGTACTTC.

The CDR3 loop is CASSPGEGARGYTF. The CDR3 nucleotides read TGTGCCAGCAGTCCTGGTGAGGGAGCAAGGGGCTACACCTTC. V usage is TRBV7-9 and J usage is TRBJ1-2; D not resolved. V shed 6 bases and J shed 8 bases, with 19 bases lying between them. The CDR3 consists of 14 residues. Germline lookup yields CDR1 SEHNR and CDR2 FQNEAQ (reference sequence).

The rearrangement uses TRBV19 and TRBJ2-1, with 10 bases lining up with TRBD2. V was pared by 3 bases and J by 7 bases, with 9 bases of the junction left unmatched. Germline CDR1 and CDR2: LNHDA and SQIVND (reference sequence). This CDR3 is 16 amino acids long. The CDR3 DNA is TGTGCCAGTAGTATCCTCAGCGGGGGGGCTGGAAATGAGCAGTTCTTC. This sequence encodes CASSILSGGAGNEQFF.

The genes are TRBV20-1 and TRBJ1-1; 9 bases map to TRBD1. Trimming at V came to 4 bases and at J to 10 bases, leaving 7 bases not matched to a gene. Germline values: CDR1 DFQATT, CDR2 SNEGSKA (reference sequence). The CDR3 consists of 12 residues. CDR3 loop: CSATDRGMAAFF. The CDR3 DNA reads as TGCAGTGCTACTGACAGGGGGATGGCAGCTTTCTTT.

J is TRBJ1-6 and V is TRBV4-1; D unclear. CDR3 size: 16 residues. The germline V gene has CDR1 MGHRA and CDR2 YSYEKL. The V end was cut by 3 bases, the J end by 15 bases, with 24 bases between. CDR3 region: CASSQPLRQRKIVLHF. The DNA of the CDR3 is TGCGCCAGCAGCCAGCCCTTGAGGCAGAGGAAGATCGTCCTCCACTTT.

The genes are TRBV30 and TRBJ1-1, with a weak D call TRBD1 (6 bases). Germline V gives CDR1 GTSNPN, CDR2 SVGIG (reference sequence). The CDR3 is 13 residues long. V lost 5 bases and J lost 5, with 15 bases in between. The CDR3 here is CAWGGPAGTEAFF. CDR3 bases: TGTGCCTGGGGGGGCCCGGCGGGTACTGAAGCTTTCTTT.

This clonotype appeared a few times. The chain carries TRBV5-1 and TRBJ2-1; 7 bases map to TRBD1. Germline V gene data show CDR1 as SGHRS and CDR2 as YFSETQ. The CDR3 is made up of 17 amino acids. Germline trimming cut 0 bases from V and 9 bases from J; bases unmatched to any gene: 15. CDR3 coding DNA: TGCGCCAGCAGCTTGGAGGGAACAGGGGATGGCTGGGGTGAGCAGTTCTTC. Translation: CASSLEGTGDGWGEQFF.